The entry that follows covers one TCR beta chain sequence. The antigen remains unidentified. The data originate from a study of shared clonotypes between healthy human individuals. For the study at large: Plates per donor: three CD4 naive, three CD4 memory, two CD8 naive, one CD8 memory. Overall study results and limits: Enrolling few donors narrowed the genetic and exposure-history diversity that was represented.

Sequencing used immunoSEQ multiplex PCR; TCRdb keeps in-frame clones, though not all of them. This repertoire shows around 2.5 million clones, roughly 93% found once; its top ten account for about 0.34%. V gave up 3 bases and J gave up 0 bases, with 14 bases separating them. The CDR3 has 16 residues. Germline V lookup: CDR1 KGHSH, CDR2 LQKENI. The chain carries TRBV18 and TRBJ1-2; D unresolved. The clonotype was recovered from a man aged 18-30 years in good health. Some clones in this sample may be carry-over from other donors' samples. The sequencing sample was made of naive CD4+ T cells from PBMCs. The sample's subset: CD45RA+ positively selected. This CDR3 is CASSPYAYRSNYGYTF. The CDR3 region has the DNA TGTGCCAGCTCACCGTACGCCTACAGATCTAACTATGGCTACACCTTC.